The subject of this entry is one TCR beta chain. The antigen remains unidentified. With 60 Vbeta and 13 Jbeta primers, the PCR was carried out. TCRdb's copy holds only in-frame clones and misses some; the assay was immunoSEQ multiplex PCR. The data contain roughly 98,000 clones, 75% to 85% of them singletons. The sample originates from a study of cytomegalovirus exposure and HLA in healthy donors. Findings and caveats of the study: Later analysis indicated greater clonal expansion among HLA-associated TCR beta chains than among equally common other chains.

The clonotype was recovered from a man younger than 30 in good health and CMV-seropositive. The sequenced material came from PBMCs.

CDR3: CASSLEGNYGYTF. In DNA form, the CDR3 reads TGTGCCAGCAGCCTGGAGGGGAACTATGGCTACACCTTC. The chain carries TRBV13 and TRBJ1-2; possible D gene TRBD1, 5 bases. The CDR3 spans 13 residues. The germline V gene has CDR1 PRHDT and CDR2 FYEKMQ (reference sequence). Between the trimmed V and J ends, which lost 5 bases and 2 bases, there was a span of 9 bases.